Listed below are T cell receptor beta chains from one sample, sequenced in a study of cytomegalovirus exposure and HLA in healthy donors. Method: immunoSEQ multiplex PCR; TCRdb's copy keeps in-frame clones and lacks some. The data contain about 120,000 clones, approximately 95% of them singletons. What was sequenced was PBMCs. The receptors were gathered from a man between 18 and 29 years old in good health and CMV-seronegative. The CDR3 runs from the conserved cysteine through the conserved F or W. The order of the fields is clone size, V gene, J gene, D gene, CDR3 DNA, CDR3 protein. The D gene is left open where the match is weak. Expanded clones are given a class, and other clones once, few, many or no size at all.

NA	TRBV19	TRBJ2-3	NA	TGTGCCACAGTAGATACGCAGTATTTT	CATVDTQYF
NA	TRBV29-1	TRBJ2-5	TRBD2	TGCAGCGTTGAAGATCATAGGACTAGCGGCGTACAAGAGACCCAGTACTTC	CSVEDHRTSGVQETQYF
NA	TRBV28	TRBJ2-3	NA	TGTGCCAGCAGTTTATGGGAGGGTGTGGGAACAGATACGCAGTATTTT	CASSLWEGVGTDTQYF
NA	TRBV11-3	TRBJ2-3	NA	TGTGCCAGCTCCTCAGGGAGCACAGATACGCAGTATTTT	CASSSGSTDTQYF
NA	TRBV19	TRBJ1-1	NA	TGTGCCAGTAGGAGACCATACAGACAGGAGATGAACACTGAAGCTTTCTTT	CASRRPYRQEMNTEAFF
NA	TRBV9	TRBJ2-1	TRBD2	TGTGCCAGCAGCGTAGAATTGGGACTAGCGGCTGGTGAGCAGTTCTTC	CASSVELGLAAGEQFF
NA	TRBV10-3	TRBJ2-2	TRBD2	TGTGCCATCAGCCCTAGCGGGAGGGAGAACACCGGGGAGCTGTTTTTT	CAISPSGRENTGELFF
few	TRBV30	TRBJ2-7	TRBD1	TGTGCCTGGGGGGACAGGGGATGGTACGAGCAGTACTTC	CAWGDRGWYEQYF
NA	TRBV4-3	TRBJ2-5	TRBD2	TGCGCCAGCAGCCAAGAACTAGCGGGGGGAGAGACCCAGTACTTC	CASSQELAGGETQYF
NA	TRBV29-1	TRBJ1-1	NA	TGCAGCGTTGAGACGGGTCAGGCGGGAGTGTCTGAAGCTTTCTTT	CSVETGQAGVSEAFF
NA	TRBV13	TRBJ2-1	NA	TGTGCCAGCAGCTTTCGGAGGAGCGGAGGGGAGCAGTTCTTC	CASSFRRSGGEQFF
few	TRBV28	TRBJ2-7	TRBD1	TGTGCCAGCGCAACGAGGGGGCTCTCCTACGAGCAGTACTTC	CASATRGLSYEQYF
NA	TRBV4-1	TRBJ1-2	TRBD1	TGCGCCAGCAGCCCTGGGACAGGGAATAACTATGGCTACACCTTC	CASSPGTGNNYGYTF
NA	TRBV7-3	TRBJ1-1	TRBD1	TGTGCCAGCAGCCAAGGGACAGGGGATGAAGCTTTCTTT	CASSQGTGDEAFF
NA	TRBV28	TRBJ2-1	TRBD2	TGTGCCAGCAGTTTAACTAGCGGGAGCGATGAGCAGTTCTTC	CASSLTSGSDEQFF
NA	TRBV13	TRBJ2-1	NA	TGTGCCAGCAGCTTAACGCGAAATGAGCAGTTCTTC	CASSLTRNEQFF
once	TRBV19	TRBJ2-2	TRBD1	TGTGCCAGTAGTGCTCGGGACAGGGCCGGGGAGCTGTTTTTT	CASSARDRAGELFF
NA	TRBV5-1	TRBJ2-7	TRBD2	TGCGCCAGCAGCCAAGGGGGCAGGGCTAGCGGGAGGAACGAGCAGTACTTC	CASSQGGRASGRNEQYF
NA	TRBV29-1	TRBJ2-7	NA	TGCAGCGTGGTTGACAGGAGCCGCTCCTACGAGCAGTACTTC	CSVVDRSRSYEQYF
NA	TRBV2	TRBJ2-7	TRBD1	TGTGCCAGCAGCTACTGGGACAGGGACTACGAGCAGTACTTC	CASSYWDRDYEQYF
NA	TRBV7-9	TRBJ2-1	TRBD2	TGTGCCAGCAGCCTTAGTATGGCGGGAGGATTCAATGAGCAGTTCTTC	CASSLSMAGGFNEQFF
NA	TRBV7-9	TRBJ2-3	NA	TGTGCCAGCAGCTTAACTTACACAGATACGCAGTATTTT	CASSLTYTDTQYF
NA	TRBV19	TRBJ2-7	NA	TGTGCCAGTAGTGCTCACATTTTCTACGAGCAGTACTTC	CASSAHIFYEQYF
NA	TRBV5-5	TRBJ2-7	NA	TGTGCCAGCAGCTTAACAGGGACCTACGAGCAGTACTTC	CASSLTGTYEQYF
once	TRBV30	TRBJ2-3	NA	TGTGCCTGGAGTGTGGGGCAGGGCCCAGATACGCAGTATTTT	CAWSVGQGPDTQYF
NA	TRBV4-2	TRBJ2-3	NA	TGTGCCAGCAGCCAAGGGAGGGAGCCAGATACGCAGTATTTT	CASSQGREPDTQYF
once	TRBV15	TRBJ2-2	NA	TGTGCCACCACCGCCCAGGCCTATCCGAACACCGGGGAGCTGTTTTTT	CATTAQAYPNTGELFF
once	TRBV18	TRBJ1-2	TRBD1	TGTGCCAGCTCACCACCGGGACAGGACTATGGCTACACCTTC	CASSPPGQDYGYTF
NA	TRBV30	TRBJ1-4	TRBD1	TGTGCCTGGAGTCCAGGGGGCGCGTCTAATGAAAAACTGTTTTTT	CAWSPGGASNEKLFF
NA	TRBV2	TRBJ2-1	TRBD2	TGTGCCAGCAGCGGACTAGCGGAAAACTACAATGAGCAGTTCTTC	CASSGLAENYNEQFF
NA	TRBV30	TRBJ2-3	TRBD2	TGTGCCTGGAACCCTAGGACTAGCGGGATCACAGATACGCAGTATTTT	CAWNPRTSGITDTQYF
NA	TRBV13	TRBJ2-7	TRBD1	TGTGCCAGCAGCGCGGACAGGGTGGAAGGCTCCTACGAGCAGTACTTC	CASSADRVEGSYEQYF
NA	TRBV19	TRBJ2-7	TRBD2	TGTGCCAGTAGTATCCAGGGAGGGGTATTCTACGAGCAGTACTTC	CASSIQGGVFYEQYF
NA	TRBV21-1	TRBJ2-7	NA	TGTGCCAGCAGCTTACGATGCGACTCCGGGACACCTAGATACGAGCAGTACTTC	CASSLRCDSGTPRYEQYF
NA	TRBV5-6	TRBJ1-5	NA	TGTGCCAGCAGCTTGGAGCCTAGCAATCAGCCCCAGCATTTT	CASSLEPSNQPQHF
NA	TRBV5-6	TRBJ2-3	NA	TGTGCCAGCAGCTTATCCGCAGATACGCAGTATTTT	CASSLSADTQYF
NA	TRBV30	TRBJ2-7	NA	TGTGCCTGGAGTGTGGGGGGCGAGCAGTACTTC	CAWSVGGEQYF
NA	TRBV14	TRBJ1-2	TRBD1	TGTGCCAGCAGCCACATATCGACAGGGGCCTATGGCTACACCTTC	CASSHISTGAYGYTF
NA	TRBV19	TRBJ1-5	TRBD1	TGTGCCAGTAGTATAGAGACAGGGGGCTTACAGCCCCAGCATTTT	CASSIETGGLQPQHF
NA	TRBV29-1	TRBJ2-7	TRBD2	TGCAGCGTTCCTCTAAGCGGGAGTGGTTACGAGCAGTACTTC	CSVPLSGSGYEQYF
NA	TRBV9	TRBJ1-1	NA	TGTGCCAGCAGCGCTAGCCAGCTGAACACTGAAGCTTTCTTT	CASSASQLNTEAFF
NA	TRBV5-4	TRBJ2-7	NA	TGTGCCAGCAGCTTCTTAGCGGAGCGCTACGAGCAGTACTTC	CASSFLAERYEQYF
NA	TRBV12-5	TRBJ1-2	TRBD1	TGTGCTAGTGGTTTGGTCACAGGGGGCTTGGTATATGGCTACACCTTC	CASGLVTGGLVYGYTF
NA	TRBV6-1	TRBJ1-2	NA	TGTGCCAGCAGTGAATGGGTGGGCGTTTCTAACTATGGCTACACCTTC	CASSEWVGVSNYGYTF
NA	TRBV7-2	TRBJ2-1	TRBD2	TGTGCCAGCAGCTTAGGCGGGAGGGGTTACAATGAGCAGTTCTTC	CASSLGGRGYNEQFF
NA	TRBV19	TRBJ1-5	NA	TGTGCCAGTAGCGTGAGGGCGGCGACTAATCAGCCCCAGCATTTT	CASSVRAATNQPQHF
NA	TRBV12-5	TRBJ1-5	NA	TGTGCTAGTGGTTTGGTACTCATTGAGGGGGTTAGCAATCAGCCCCAGCATTTT	CASGLVLIEGVSNQPQHF
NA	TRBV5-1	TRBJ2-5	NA	TGCGCCAGTGAAGAGGAGAATGAGGAGACCCAGTACTTC	CASEEENEETQYF
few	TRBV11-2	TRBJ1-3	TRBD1	TGTGCCAGCAGCATCGACAGGGAGAACACCATATATTTT	CASSIDRENTIYF
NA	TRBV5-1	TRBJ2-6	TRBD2	TGCGCCAGCAGCTCCAGACTAGCGGGAGGCGGTGGGGCCAACGTCCTGACTTTC	CASSSRLAGGGGANVLTF